The 6 T cell receptor beta chains below come from one sample, sequenced in a study of T cells in Graves' hyperthyroidism and ophthalmopathy. Amplified regions were TCR beta CDR3 sequences from RNA transcripts. The study used the HTBI primer set for a first-round RT-PCR of the TCR CDR3. One entry per CDR3 protein results from TCRdb running MiXCR on the multiplex PCR reads. The sample records hundreds of thousands of distinct CDR3 sequences, 35% to 40% being singletons. The sample comprised blood. These receptors came from a man between 18 and 35 years old with Graves' hyperthyroidism.

Of note for this clonotype: With a much larger clone just one base away, this may be a read error. The chain links TRBV29-1 to TRBJ1-5; the D gene is possibly TRBD1 (5 bases). This CDR3 has 12 residues. Germline loops: CDR1 SQVTM, CDR2 ANQGSEA. Trimming took off 4 bases at V and 5 bases at J, with 9 bases between the two ends. This CDR3 reads CSVGGLDQPQHF. Written as DNA, the CDR3 is TGCAGCGTTGGGGGGTTGGATCAGCCCCAGCATTTT. Full variable domain (rest looked up from reference TRBV29-1 and TRBJ1-5): SAVISQKPSRDICQRGTSLTIQCQVDSQVTMMFWYRQQPGQSLTLIATANQGSEATYESGFVIDKFPISRPNLTFSTLTVSNMSPEDSSIYLCSVGGLDQPQHFGDGTRLSIL.

This clonotype has ten or more counts. The chain joins TRBV24-1 to TRBJ2-2; D gene ambiguous. Trimming stripped 2 bases from V and 4 bases from J, with 1 base between. CDR1 and CDR2 (germline): KGHDR, SFDVKD. The CDR3 has 12 residues. This CDR3 reads CATSDSTGELFF. The CDR3 region has the DNA TGTGCCACCAGTGATTCCACCGGGGAGCTGTTTTTT.

This rearrangement joins TRBV13 to TRBJ2-2; unclear D gene. The CDR3 is made up of 14 amino acids. The germline gives CDR1 PRHDT, CDR2 FYEKMQ (reference sequence). V lost 2 bases and J lost 7, with 11 bases in between. The CDR3 sequence is CASSLQVDFGELFF. Written as DNA, the CDR3 is TGTGCCAGCAGCTTACAGGTTGATTTCGGGGAGCTGTTTTTT.

In its sample, this clonotype was seen a few times. The chain uses TRBV4-1 and TRBJ2-6; D is unclear. V gave up 5 bases and J gave up 4 bases, with 15 bases separating them. The CDR3 contains 16 residues. CDR1 is MGHRA and CDR2 is YSYEKL in the germline V gene. Here the CDR3 DNA reads TGCGCCAGCAGCAGAATGGCTTTTTTCGGGGCCAACGTCCTGACTTTC. This encodes CASSRMAFFGANVLTF.

The table lists this clonotype with a few counts. The junction differs from germline at one of its ends, possibly a read error. The V call is TRBV29-1, the J call TRBJ2-5; D is uncertain. Per germline, CDR1 SQVTM and CDR2 ANQGSEA. The CDR3 totals 15 residues. The chain's CDR3 is CSVEDRWGLQGTQYF. DNA of the CDR3: TGCAGCGTTGAAGATCGCTGGGGTCTCCAAGGGACCCAGTACTTC.

The rearrangement links TRBV11-2 to TRBJ2-6, with unresolved D. This CDR3 spans 12 amino acids. V lost 6 bases and J 7 bases, leaving 7 bases between the germline ends. Germline V gives CDR1 SGHAT, CDR2 FQNNGV. Here the CDR3 reads CASSPPANVLTF. The CDR3 nucleotides are TGTGCCAGCAGTCCGCCAGCCAACGTCCTGACTTTC.